The rows below give T cell receptor beta chains drawn from one sample of a study of blood T cells in healthy people across ages. TCRdb re-called the 5' RACE reads through MiXCR, storing one row per CDR3 protein. The repertoire holds about 1 million distinct CDR3 sequences, with 35% to 55% as singletons. The sequenced sample consisted of blood. All receptors derive from a woman aged 60-70 years in good health. Each CDR3 is given with its conserved first and last residue. Fields, in order: clone size, V gene, D gene, J gene, CDR3 protein, CDR3 DNA. A D gene is named only where the DNA matches it firmly. Part of the rows lack a size; the others show once, few, many or a class for expanded clones.

size: NA; V: TRBV5-1; D: NA; J: TRBJ2-3; CDR3: CASSLSGKSFSGTDTQYF; DNA: TGCGCCAGCAGCTTGTCCGGGAAGTCGTTTAGTGGCACAGATACGCAGTATTTT
size: NA; V: TRBV10-3; D: TRBD1; J: TRBJ1-2; CDR3: CAISPDRGHGYTF; DNA: TGTGCCATCAGCCCTGACAGGGGGCATGGCTACACCTTC
size: NA; V: TRBV20-1; D: NA; J: TRBJ2-7; CDR3: CSGPSIYEQYF; DNA: TGCAGTGGACCCTCTATCTACGAGCAGTACTTC
size: NA; V: TRBV15; D: TRBD1; J: TRBJ2-7; CDR3: CATSRQGASPYEQYF; DNA: TGTGCCACCAGCAGACAGGGGGCCAGTCCCTACGAGCAGTACTTC
size: few; V: TRBV5-1; D: TRBD2; J: TRBJ2-5; CDR3: CASKPGTRDETQYF; DNA: TGCGCCAGCAAACCCGGGACTAGGGACGAGACCCAGTACTTC
size: NA; V: TRBV12-5; D: TRBD1; J: TRBJ1-2; CDR3: CASGLVPLGTVNGYTF; DNA: TGTGCTAGTGGTTTGGTACCACTCGGGACAGTAAACGGCTACACCTTC
size: few; V: TRBV12-3/TRBV12-4; D: TRBD2; J: TRBJ2-7; CDR3: CASSLTSGSPEQYF; DNA: TGTGCCAGCAGTTTAACTAGCGGGAGTCCCGAGCAGTACTTC
size: NA; V: TRBV15; D: TRBD2; J: TRBJ2-3; CDR3: CATSRDPGLAGTDTQYF; DNA: TGTGCCACCAGCAGAGACCCCGGACTAGCGGGCACAGATACGCAGTATTTT
size: few; V: TRBV2; D: NA; J: TRBJ2-3; CDR3: CASAGRGQSTQYF; DNA: TGTGCCAGCGCCGGACGGGGCCAGAGTACGCAGTATTTT
size: NA; V: TRBV24-1; D: TRBD2; J: TRBJ2-2; CDR3: CATSRGSANTGELFF; DNA: TGTGCCACCAGTCGCGGGAGCGCGAACACCGGGGAGCTGTTTTTT
size: many; V: TRBV29-1; D: TRBD1; J: TRBJ2-7; CDR3: CSVARGLTDEQYF; DNA: TGCAGCGTGGCCAGGGGGCTAACGGACGAGCAGTACTTC
size: NA; V: TRBV4-2; D: TRBD2; J: TRBJ2-1; CDR3: CASSQDSSGSVPYNEQFF; DNA: TGTGCCAGCAGCCAAGATAGTAGCGGGAGCGTCCCCTACAATGAGCAGTTCTTC
size: few; V: TRBV5-1; D: NA; J: TRBJ2-7; CDR3: CASSPEDWYEQYF; DNA: TGCGCCAGCAGCCCCGAGGACTGGTACGAGCAGTACTTC
size: NA; V: TRBV28; D: NA; J: TRBJ2-7; CDR3: CASRTGSERYEQYF; DNA: TGTGCCAGCAGGACAGGTTCTGAAAGGTACGAGCAGTACTTC
size: NA; V: TRBV12-3/TRBV12-4; D: NA; J: TRBJ2-5; CDR3: CASGGLVRGSQETQYF; DNA: TGTGCCAGCGGGGGCCTCGTTCGGGGGAGTCAAGAGACCCAGTACTTC
size: many; V: TRBV29-1; D: NA; J: TRBJ2-3; CDR3: CSVVGGPDTQYF; DNA: TGCAGCGTTGTCGGGGGCCCAGATACGCAGTATTTT
size: few; V: TRBV27; D: NA; J: TRBJ1-1; CDR3: CASHREGRAFF; DNA: TGTGCCAGCCATCGGGAGGGAAGGGCTTTCTTT
size: few; V: TRBV9; D: NA; J: TRBJ2-4; CDR3: CASSVEMTWDIQYF; DNA: TGTGCCAGCAGCGTAGAGATGACTTGGGACATTCAGTACTTC
size: few; V: TRBV20-1; D: NA; J: TRBJ2-7; CDR3: CRPRTRFGYEQYF; DNA: TGCAGGCCCCGGACCCGCTTCGGGTACGAGCAGTACTTC
size: NA; V: TRBV20-1; D: TRBD2; J: TRBJ2-7; CDR3: CSAPGTSGAYEQYF; DNA: TGCAGTGCTCCCGGGACTAGCGGCGCCTACGAGCAGTACTTC
size: few; V: TRBV2; D: NA; J: TRBJ2-7; CDR3: CAGSDPYEQYF; DNA: TGTGCAGGGTCAGACCCCTACGAGCAGTACTTC
size: few; V: TRBV20-1; D: NA; J: TRBJ1-2; CDR3: CSARQGQGYTF; DNA: TGCAGTGCTAGACAGGGTCAGGGCTACACCTTC
size: few; V: TRBV25-1; D: TRBD2; J: TRBJ2-7; CDR3: CASSSRGRSSSYEQYF; DNA: TGTGCCAGCAGTTCGCGCGGGAGGTCTTCCTCCTACGAGCAGTACTTC